This TCR beta chain was sequenced during a study of T cells in localized non-small cell lung cancer. Whole-study findings and limits: Uninvolved adjacent lung showed peak T cell clonality, exceeding tumor. A median about 62 of the top 100 tumor clones appeared in adjacent lung. Sequence data derive from only one tumor region, so heterogeneity remains possible.

Concerning this clone itself: What it recognizes is unknown.

CDR1 SGHRS and CDR2 YFSETQ come from the germline V gene. CDR3 length equals 14 residues. Trimming shortened V by 0 bases and J by 1 base, and 7 bases separated the two germline ends. Repertoires were generated with immunoSEQ multiplex PCR, while TCRdb's copy carries only in-frame clones and drops some. The sample shows around 78,000 clones, more than 75% of them seen only once. The rearrangement joins TRBV5-1 to TRBJ2-5, with D possibly being TRBD1 or TRBD2 (6 bases each). Sequenced material: peripheral blood, taken before any cancer treatment. This clonotype was sampled from a female donor older than 55 with stage I lung adenocarcinoma. For the CDR3, the DNA is TGCGCCAGCAGCTTGGGGGGGGCCCAAGAGACCCAGTACTTC. Its protein product is CASSLGGAQETQYF. The variable domain in full, completed from reference TRBV5-1 and TRBJ2-5, reads KAGVTQTPRYLIKTRGQQVTLSCSPISGHRSVSWYQQTPGQGLQFLFEYFSETQRNKGNFPGRFSGRQFSNSRSEMNVSTLELGDSALYLCASSLGGAQETQYFGPGTRLLVL.